This T cell receptor beta chain is drawn from a study of blood T cell repertoires in COVID-19. Overall study: From the United States, Italy and Spain came samples of acute and convalescent COVID-19. T cells, B-cell-depleted T cells, or PBMCs supplied cDNA or gDNA.

The authors' processing: Scientists estimated how many nucleated cells there were by amplifying reference gene primers. Profiled with immunoSEQ multiplex PCR; TCRdb holds only in-frame clones, not every one. The V and J calls and clone size come from that table; D and trimming were worked out from the DNA. The sample holds tens of thousands of clones, 70% to 90% seen once. CDR3 length equals 15 residues. V lost 3 bases to trimming and J lost 2 bases; unmatched junction nucleotides: 5. Germline CDR1 is MNHEY and CDR2 is SMNVEV (reference sequence). Sequencing input: peripheral blood. V and J are TRBV27 and TRBJ2-3; TRBD1 agrees at 7 bases. This clonotype was sampled from a man aged 35 to 55 with acute or convalescent COVID-19. Here the CDR3 DNA reads TGTGCCAGCAGTTTGACAGGGAAGGACACAGATACGCAGTATTTT. The encoded protein is CASSLTGKDTDTQYF.